Sequencing of this T cell receptor beta chain was carried out in a study of blood T cell repertoires in COVID-19. Study as a whole: Acute-phase and convalescent COVID-19 samples originated in the United States, Italy and Spain. PBMCs, B-cell-depleted T cells, or T cells were the source of the cDNA or gDNA that made up the material.

In the authors' methods: Amplification with reference gene primers provided the estimates of nucleated cell counts. Only in-frame clones appear in the TCRdb table, and some are missing; sequencing was by immunoSEQ multiplex PCR. Clonal size and the V and J genes are those of that table, whereas D and trimming came from the DNA. There are under 8,500 clones in the sample; roughly nine tenths occur only once, and over 9.5% lies in the top ten. Germline assignment: CDR1 MNHEY and CDR2 SVGAGI. After removal of 0 bases from V and 0 bases from J, the junction contained 3 bases not matched to a gene. The CDR3 has 16 amino acids.

The sequence came from a man between 65 and 80 years old with active COVID-19. The genes are TRBV6-5 and TRBJ2-3, with 7 bases aligning to TRBD2. Material for sequencing was peripheral blood. The CDR3 sequence is CASSYSWGGSTDTQYF. The CDR3 bases are TGTGCCAGCAGTTACTCGTGGGGGGGTAGCACAGATACGCAGTATTTT.